Listed here are 17 T cell receptor beta chains from one sample, sequenced in a study of response to subunit inactivated influenza vaccine. TCRdb re-analysed the RT-PCR reads in MiXCR, keeping a single row per CDR3 protein. The sample lists approximately 700,000 distinct CDR3 sequences; about 14% were seen once. This sample comprised PBMCs from blood, obtained 14 to 15 days before vaccination. These receptors were obtained from a man aged 45-65 years who received an inactivated influenza vaccine.

This clonotype was seen a handful of times. The CDR3 DNA is TGCAGTGCTAATTGGCAGGAGTGGTATTCGAAGACCCAGTACTTC. It is translated as CSANWQEWYSKTQYF. The chain employs TRBV20-1 and TRBJ2-5; D gene ambiguous. Trimming pared 4 bases from V and 6 bases from J, leaving 21 bases between. This CDR3 is 15 amino acids long. CDR1 and CDR2 (germline): DFQATT, SNEGSKA (reference sequence).

This clonotype has just a few counts. The chain employs TRBV6-7 and TRBJ2-6; tentative D call: TRBD1 (6 bases). TRBV6-7 is an ORF for which the function is uncertain. Deletions cut 0 bases from V and 2 bases from J, with 8 bases between. The CDR3 is 16 amino acids. CDR3 in amino acids: CASSYSHRAGANVLTF. The DNA of the CDR3 is TGTGCCAGCAGTTACTCCCACAGGGCTGGGGCCAACGTCCTGACTTTC.

This clonotype was seen at least ten times. The J gene is TRBJ2-2, the V gene TRBV12-3 or TRBV12-4; D uncertain. Trimming stripped 6 bases from V and 6 bases from J, with 8 bases between. The CDR3 sequence is 12 residues long. CDR3 sequence: CASRPPPGELFF. CDR3 nucleotide sequence: TGTGCCAGCAGACCCCCCCCCGGGGAGCTGTTTTTT.

The V gene is TRBV4-1, the J gene TRBJ2-3; D remains ambiguous. This CDR3 contains 16 residues. Per the germline V gene, CDR1 is MGHRA and CDR2 is YSYEKL. V was clipped by 4 bases and J by 6 bases, with 20 bases between them. The CDR3, as DNA: TGCGCCAGCAGCCGGCCCTCTTTGGGCGTGGGCGATACGCAGTATTTT. Its translation is CASSRPSLGVGDTQYF.

This clonotype has a count of ten or more. The chain links TRBV29-1 to TRBJ1-1, with TRBD1 as a possible D gene (5 bases). This CDR3 is built from 16 residues. Between the trimmed V and J ends, which lost 0 bases and 0 bases, there was a span of 14 bases. In germline, CDR1 is SQVTM, CDR2 ANQGSEA. In nucleotides, the CDR3 is TGCAGCGTTGAAGATCGGGGCAGATACATGAACACTGAAGCTTTCTTT. The encoded protein is CSVEDRGRYMNTEAFF.

This sequence joins TRBV19 and TRBJ2-5; D might be TRBD1 (6 bases). This CDR3 spans 16 amino acids. Germline V gene lookup returns CDR1 LNHDA and CDR2 SQIVND (reference sequence). V was clipped by 3 bases and J by 5 bases, with 19 bases between them. In DNA, the CDR3 is TGTGCCAGTAGTATGCACAATGTTGGGGGCTGGGAGACCCAGTACTTC. Protein sequence: CASSMHNVGGWETQYF.

The V call is TRBV28, the J call TRBJ2-3; D is ambiguous. CDR3 length: 13 residues. Germline CDR1 reads MDHEN; CDR2 reads SYDVKM. Trimming took off 2 bases at V and 6 bases at J, with 9 bases between the two ends. CDR3 residues: CASSLRVSDTQYF. In DNA, the CDR3 is TGTGCCAGCAGTTTAAGAGTTTCGGATACGCAGTATTTT. Variable domain in full (rest from reference TRBV28 and TRBJ2-3): DVKVTQSSRYLVKRTGEKVFLECVQDMDHENMFWYRQDPGLGLRLIYFSYDVKMKEKGDIPEGYSVSREKKERFSLILESASTNQTSMYLCASSLRVSDTQYFGPGTRLTVL.

This clonotype was seen more than once but under ten times. The chain combines TRBV5-6 with TRBJ2-7; tentatively, D is TRBD1 (5 bases). Trimming shortened V by 0 bases and J by 4 bases, and 14 bases separated the two germline ends. This CDR3 contains 15 residues. Germline CDR1 SGHDT, CDR2 YYEEEE. CDR3 protein: CASSLGRGRVYEQYF. CDR3 DNA: TGTGCCAGCAGCTTGGGTCGCGGCAGGGTGTACGAGCAGTACTTC. The whole variable domain, filled in from reference TRBV5-6 and TRBJ2-7, reads DAGVTQSPTHLIKTRGQQVTLRCSPKSGHDTVSWYQQALGQGPQFIFQYYEEEERQRGNFPDRFSGHQFPNYSSELNVNALLLGDSALYLCASSLGRGRVYEQYFGPGTRLTVT.

The chain couples TRBV7-2 to TRBJ2-5; maybe TRBD2 (5 bases). The CDR3 spans 15 residues. CDR1 is SGHTA, CDR2 FQGNSA, per germline. Trimming left V 5 bases short and J 1 base short, with 14 bases between. The CDR3: CASSPDGLSQETQYF. In nucleotides, the CDR3 is TGTGCCAGCAGCCCAGACGGACTGAGCCAAGAGACCCAGTACTTC.

This clonotype was observed a few times. This chain uses TRBV6-1 with TRBJ1-6; D not resolved. CDR1 MNHNS and CDR2 SASEGT come from the germline V gene. The V end lost 9 bases, the J end lost 6 bases, and 21 bases lay between the germline ends. The CDR3 runs to 16 residues. The CDR3 DNA reads as TGTGCCAGTGAAGCATCTCCTGGCGGTTCTAATTCACCCCTCCACTTT. The encoded protein is CASEASPGGSNSPLHF.

The genes are TRBV18 and TRBJ1-5, with a possible D match to TRBD1 (5 bases). The V end was cut by 3 bases, the J end by 4 bases, with 7 bases between. CDR1 and CDR2 from the germline V gene are KGHSH and LQKENI. CDR3 length equals 13 residues. As DNA, the CDR3 is TGTGCCAGCTCACCGGGGCAGAATCAGCCCCAGCATTTT. It encodes CASSPGQNQPQHF.

The rearrangement joins TRBV6-1 to TRBJ2-1; the match to TRBD2 covers 8 bases. Germline lookup yields CDR1 MNHNS and CDR2 SASEGT. The junction had 9 bases not matched to a gene; V was cut back by 6 bases and J by 11 bases. This CDR3 region has 13 residues. The CDR3 sequence is CASRRSTSEKQFF. For the CDR3, the DNA is TGTGCCAGCAGACGTTCGACTAGCGAGAAGCAGTTCTTC.

This clonotype was recorded at least ten times. The rearrangement uses TRBV12-3 or TRBV12-4 and TRBJ1-1; D not certain. Deletions cut 2 bases from V and 0 bases from J, with 7 bases between. The CDR3 is 14 amino acids. The CDR3 DNA sequence: TGTGCCAGCAGTTTATACAGCATGAACACTGAAGCTTTCTTT. Protein: CASSLYSMNTEAFF.

This clonotype was found a few times. DNA for the CDR3: TGTGCCATCAGTGGTCGGGACAACTATGGCTACACCTTC. The encoded protein is CAISGRDNYGYTF. The V and J genes are TRBV10-3 and TRBJ1-2; possibly TRBD1 for D (5 bases). The V gene lost 4 bases and the J gene lost 2 bases, with 8 bases spanning the gap. This CDR3 is built from 13 residues. Looked up from germline, CDR1 is ENHRY and CDR2 is SYGVKD.

The CDR3 here is CASSYAYSGNTIYF. CDR3 coding DNA: TGTGCCAGCAGTTACGCCTACTCTGGAAACACCATATATTTT. V and J are TRBV6-5 and TRBJ1-3; no definite D call. Germline V gene sequence: CDR1 MNHEY, CDR2 SVGAGI. V lost 2 bases to trimming and J lost 0 bases, with 5 bases between them. CDR3 length: 14 amino acids.

This clonotype was recorded at least ten times. The genes are TRBV5-1 and TRBJ1-2; 9 bases match TRBD1. CDR1 is SGHRS, CDR2 YFSETQ, per germline. After removal of 4 bases from V and 2 bases from J, the junction contained 6 bases not matched to a gene. The CDR3 extends over 15 amino acids. CDR3 amino acids: CASSPRDRENYGYTF. CDR3 bases: TGCGCCAGCAGCCCCCGGGACAGGGAGAACTATGGCTACACCTTC.

This clonotype was picked up a small number of times. This chain connects TRBV6-5 to TRBJ2-2, with D possibly matching TRBD2 (5 bases). Germline CDR1 and CDR2: MNHEY and SVGAGI. The CDR3 has 15 residues. V gave up 4 bases and J gave up 3 bases, with 12 bases separating them. The CDR3 DNA sequence: TGTGCCAGCAGTTTTGTGGGAGTCCACACCGGGGAGCTGTTTTTT. As protein: CASSFVGVHTGELFF.